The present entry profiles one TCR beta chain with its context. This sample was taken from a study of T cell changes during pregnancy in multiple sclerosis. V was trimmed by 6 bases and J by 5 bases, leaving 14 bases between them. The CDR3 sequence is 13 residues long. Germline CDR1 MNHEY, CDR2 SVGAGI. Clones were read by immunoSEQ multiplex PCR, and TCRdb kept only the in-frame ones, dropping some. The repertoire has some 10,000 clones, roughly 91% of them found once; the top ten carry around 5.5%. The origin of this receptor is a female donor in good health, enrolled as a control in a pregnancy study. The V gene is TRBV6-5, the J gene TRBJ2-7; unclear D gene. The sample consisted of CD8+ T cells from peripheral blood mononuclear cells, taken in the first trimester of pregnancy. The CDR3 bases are TGTGCCAGCAGACAGACACCCGGCGACGAGCAGTACTTC. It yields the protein CASRQTPGDEQYF.